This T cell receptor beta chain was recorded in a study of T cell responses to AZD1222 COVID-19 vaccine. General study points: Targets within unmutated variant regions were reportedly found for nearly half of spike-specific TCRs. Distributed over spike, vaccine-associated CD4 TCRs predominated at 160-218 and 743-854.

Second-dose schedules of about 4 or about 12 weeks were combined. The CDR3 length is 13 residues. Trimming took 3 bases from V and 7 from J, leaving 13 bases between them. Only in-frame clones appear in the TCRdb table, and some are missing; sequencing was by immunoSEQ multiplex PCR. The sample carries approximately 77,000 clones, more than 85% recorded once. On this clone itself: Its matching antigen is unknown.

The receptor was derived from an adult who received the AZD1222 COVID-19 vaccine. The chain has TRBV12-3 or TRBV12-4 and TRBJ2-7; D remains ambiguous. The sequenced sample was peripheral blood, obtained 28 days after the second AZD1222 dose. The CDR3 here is CASSLASEWEQYF. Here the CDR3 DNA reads TGTGCCAGCAGTTTGGCTAGTGAGTGGGAGCAGTACTTC.